Each of the 14 T cell receptor beta chains below was sequenced from the same sample in a study of shared clonotypes between healthy human individuals. Terminally differentiated effector memory CD45RA+ cells were left out of the naive CD8 fraction, which was CD45RO-negative and positively selected for CCR7. Profiling relied on immunoSEQ multiplex PCR, and the TCRdb table lists in-frame clones only, not all of them. The table has nearly 2 million clones, roughly 94% seen once. Sequencing input: naive CD8+ T cells sorted from blood. The receptors originated from a man aged 18 to 35 in good health.

This clone has a single count. This chain uses TRBV15 with TRBJ2-7; possibly TRBD2 for D (6 bases). CDR1 is LNHNV, CDR2 YYDKDF, per germline (reference sequence). V shed 1 base and J shed 3 bases, with 13 bases lying between them. This CDR3 is built from 15 residues. The CDR3 reads CATSRAPPGGYEQYF. CDR3 nucleotides: TGTGCCACCAGCAGAGCCCCGCCCGGGGGCTACGAGCAGTACTTC.

This clone was detected once. The rearrangement links TRBV7-3 to TRBJ2-1; the D gene is possibly TRBD1 (6 bases). This CDR3 spans 15 amino acids. Germline V gene data show CDR1 as SGHTA and CDR2 as FQGTGA. Trimming removed 4 bases at V and 10 bases at J, with 20 bases between. The CDR3 loop is CASSSVPRDKLEQFF. DNA for the CDR3: TGTGCCAGCAGCTCCGTCCCCCGGGACAAACTAGAGCAGTTCTTC.

Turning to this clone: The same CDR3 can be traced to other DNA sequences in this sample. The chain carries TRBV9 and TRBJ2-7; D perhaps matches TRBD1 (6 bases). Trimming removed 4 bases at V and 4 bases at J, with 12 bases between. The CDR3 spans 13 residues. Germline CDR1 and CDR2: SGDLS and YYNGEE. CDR3 sequence: CASSLGQGYEQYF. Written as DNA, the CDR3 is TGTGCCAGCAGCCTTGGGCAGGGGTACGAGCAGTACTTC.

CDR3 amino acids: CASSYSESDIEQYF. The DNA of the CDR3 is TGTGCCAGCAGTTACTCGGAGAGTGACATCGAGCAGTACTTC. V and J are TRBV6-6 and TRBJ2-7; D not certain. V lost 0 bases and J lost 6, with 12 bases in between. This CDR3 is built from 14 residues. In germline, CDR1 is MNHNY, CDR2 SVGAGI (reference sequence).

V usage is TRBV6-1 and J usage is TRBJ1-5; 8 nucleotides align to TRBD1. The CDR3 loop spans 16 amino acids. Trimming took 0 bases from V and 6 from J; bases not matched to a gene: 7. The germline CDR1 and CDR2 sequences are MNHNS and SASEGT. The CDR3 region has the DNA TGTGCCAGCAGTGAAGCCACATCAGGGGGCGGTCAGCCCCAGCATTTT. As protein: CASSEATSGGGQPQHF.

This rearrangement joins TRBV5-4 to TRBJ2-5; TRBD2 matches 13 bases. This CDR3 has 16 residues. CDR1 and CDR2 (germline): SGHNT, YYREEE (reference sequence). V was pared by 4 bases and J by 5 bases, with 8 bases of the junction left unmatched. The CDR3 loop reads CASSLSLAGGPETQYF. In DNA form, the CDR3 reads TGTGCCAGCAGCCTGTCACTAGCGGGAGGGCCGGAGACCCAGTACTTC.

The chain couples TRBV21-1 to TRBJ2-7; TRBD2, the table's D call, was not compared with the DNA. TRBV21-1 has pseudogene status. This CDR3 has 17 residues. The CDR3 spells CASSRPRTSWTSYEQYF. CDR3 nucleotide sequence: TGTGCCAGCAGCAGACCGCGGACTAGCTGGACCTCCTACGAGCAGTACTTC.

The gene calls are TRBV7-6 and TRBJ2-5; 8 nucleotides line up with TRBD2. CDR3 size: 17 residues. Germline V gene sequence: CDR1 SGHVS, CDR2 FNYEAQ. V lost 1 base and J lost 1; bases outside the gene matches: 8. CDR3 DNA: TGTGCCAGCAGCTTAGGAGTCAGCGGGGGCCTCCAAGAGACCCAGTACTTC. It translates to CASSLGVSGGLQETQYF.

The chain recombines TRBV6-5 with TRBJ1-1, with D perhaps matching TRBD1 (6 bases). The CDR3 is made up of 14 amino acids. Germline V lookup: CDR1 MNHEY, CDR2 SVGAGI. V lost 4 bases and J 4 bases, leaving 13 bases between the germline ends. The DNA of the CDR3 is TGTGCCAGCAGTTTGCGGTACAGGGTCACTGAAGCTTTCTTT. Its translation is CASSLRYRVTEAFF.

Note on this clone: Other DNA sequences within the sample encode an identical CDR3. The chain combines TRBV7-9 with TRBJ2-3, with TRBD2 matching 7 bases. The CDR3 sequence is 15 residues long. The J segment lost 2 bases and the V segment lost 0 bases, leaving 2 bases of the junction unmatched. Germline V gene data show CDR1 as SEHNR and CDR2 as FQNEAQ (reference sequence). The CDR3 DNA reads TGTGCCAGCAGCTTAGCGGGGGGGTACACAGATACGCAGTATTTT. This sequence encodes CASSLAGGYTDTQYF.

The genes are TRBV7-9 and TRBJ2-1, with a tentative D call TRBD1 (5 bases). V lost 3 bases and J 4 bases, leaving 7 bases between the germline ends. Germline CDR1 is SEHNR and CDR2 is FQNEAQ (reference sequence). This CDR3 spans 13 amino acids. The CDR3 DNA follows: TGTGCCAGCAGCTTGGACACTTACAATGAGCAGTTCTTC. The encoded protein is CASSLDTYNEQFF. Full variable domain (outside the CDR3, taken from reference TRBV7-9 and TRBJ2-1): DTGVSQNPRHKITKRGQNVTFRCDPISEHNRLYWYRQTLGQGPEFLTYFQNEAQLEKSRLLSDRFSAERPKGSFSTLEIQRTEQGDSAMYLCASSLDTYNEQFFGPGTRLTVL.

The chain links TRBV2 to TRBJ2-7; TRBD2 might be the D (6 bases). Germline-derived CDR1 and CDR2 are SNHLY and FYNNEI. This CDR3 is 17 amino acids long. V was pared by 1 base and J by 0 bases, with 16 bases between. The CDR3 is CASSEGASGSGSYEQYF. The CDR3 coding sequence is TGTGCCAGCAGTGAAGGGGCCAGCGGGTCAGGCTCCTACGAGCAGTACTTC.

As for this clone: The identical CDR3 is also encoded by other nucleotide sequences in the sample. CDR3: CASSHRDRVYEQYF. Here the CDR3 DNA reads TGTGCCAGCAGCCACCGGGACAGGGTCTACGAGCAGTACTTC. The chain uses TRBV7-9 and TRBJ2-7; 9 nucleotides match TRBD1. Germline assignment: CDR1 SEHNR and CDR2 FQNEAQ (reference sequence). The J segment lost 3 bases and the V segment lost 5 bases, leaving 5 bases of the junction unmatched. The CDR3 runs 14 residues.

CDR3 coding DNA: TGTGCCAGCAGTTACGCAGGGGTAGATCAGCCCCAGCATTTT. Encoded protein: CASSYAGVDQPQHF. The chain links TRBV6-6 to TRBJ1-5; D might be TRBD1 (6 bases). The CDR3 is made up of 14 amino acids. Deletions cut 2 bases from V and 5 bases from J, with 10 bases between. Germline V CDR1 and CDR2: MNHNY, SVGAGI (reference sequence).